The 24 T cell receptor beta chains listed next were all sequenced from one sample in a study of T cell responses to AZD1222 COVID-19 vaccine. Method: immunoSEQ multiplex PCR; TCRdb's copy keeps in-frame clones and lacks some. Of roughly 120,000 clones listed, 85% to 90% are singletons. The material was peripheral blood, obtained 28 days after the second AZD1222 dose. These receptors came from an adult who received the AZD1222 COVID-19 vaccine.

This clone came up once. The chain employs TRBV29-1 and TRBJ2-7; D gene unclear. Germline V gene sequence: CDR1 SQVTM, CDR2 ANQGSEA. This CDR3 contains 13 residues. V lost 3 bases and J lost 3, with 12 bases in between. The DNA for the CDR3 is TGCAGCGTTGAGCCCCGTGGCAGCTACGAGCAGTACTTC. It is translated as CSVEPRGSYEQYF.

V usage is TRBV2 and J usage is TRBJ1-2; a possible D gene is TRBD1 (5 bases). The CDR3 runs 15 residues. Germline CDR1 and CDR2: SNHLY and FYNNEI. The ends were cut back, 8 bases at V and 8 bases at J, with 24 bases in the middle. CDR3 amino acids: CASHIGGSAVGGYTF. The CDR3 nucleotides read TGTGCCAGCCATATCGGGGGGTCAGCAGTGGGCGGCTACACCTTC. Looking up the rest from reference TRBV2 and TRBJ1-2 gives the full variable domain: EPEVTQTPSHQVTQMGQEVILRCVPISNHLYFYWYRQILGQKVEFLVSFYNNEISEKSEIFDDQFSVERPDGSNFTLKIRSTKLEDSAMYFCASHIGGSAVGGYTFGSGTRLTVV.

The sample holds a few counts of this clone. V is TRBV2 and J is TRBJ2-7, with TRBD2 identical over 10 bases. V was pared by 7 bases and J by 2 bases, with 11 bases of the junction left unmatched. Germline loops: CDR1 SNHLY, CDR2 FYNNEI. The CDR3 is made up of 16 amino acids. The CDR3 sequence is CASTYRSSGGPYEQYF. In DNA, the CDR3 is TGTGCCAGCACTTATCGGTCTAGCGGGGGACCCTACGAGCAGTACTTC.

The chain links TRBV10-3 to TRBJ1-1, with D unresolved. The V end was cut by 0 bases, the J end by 11 bases, with 10 bases between. The germline V gene has CDR1 ENHRY and CDR2 SYGVKD. The CDR3 totals 12 residues. This CDR3 is CAISESAESAFF. DNA of the CDR3: TGTGCCATCAGTGAGTCCGCAGAGTCGGCTTTCTTT.

The V call is TRBV9, the J call TRBJ1-2; 8 nucleotides align to TRBD1. Germline CDR1 and CDR2: SGDLS and YYNGEE. The CDR3 has 15 amino acids. Losses at the gene ends were 7 bases for V and 5 bases for J; bases not matched to a gene: 13. The CDR3 sequence is CASGPVRGRVYGYTF. Here the CDR3 DNA reads TGTGCCAGCGGACCTGTCAGGGGGCGCGTTTATGGCTACACCTTC.

In this sample, this clone turned up once. The chain carries TRBV5-1 and TRBJ2-7, with D perhaps matching TRBD1 (5 bases). V lost 0 bases, J lost 5 bases, and 9 bases lay in between. CDR1 SGHRS and CDR2 YFSETQ come from the germline V gene. The CDR3 has 13 residues. The CDR3 protein is CASSLVRVNEQYF. CDR3 in DNA: TGCGCCAGCAGCTTGGTCAGGGTCAACGAGCAGTACTTC.

This chain links TRBV20-1 with TRBJ1-2; 8 bases match TRBD1. CDR1 DFQATT and CDR2 SNEGSKA come from the germline V gene (reference sequence). The CDR3 covers 14 residues. V lost 3 bases and J lost 4; bases outside the gene matches: 7. The CDR3 nucleotides are TGCAGTGCTAGTACACAGGGGGTGAGCTATGGCTACACCTTC. This encodes CSASTQGVSYGYTF.

V and J are TRBV5-1 and TRBJ2-2, with 9 bases fitting TRBD1. Trimming cost V 4 bases and J 2 bases; bases outside gene matches: 6. The germline V gene has CDR1 SGHRS and CDR2 YFSETQ. The length of the CDR3 is 16 residues. The CDR3 coding sequence is TGCGCCAGCAGCGTCGGGACAGGGACCAACACCGGGGAGCTGTTTTTT. Translating gives CASSVGTGTNTGELFF.

The chain combines TRBV10-3 with TRBJ2-5; D call uncertain. The ends were cut back, 2 bases at V and 5 bases at J, with 9 bases in the middle. The CDR3 is made up of 13 amino acids. In germline, CDR1 is ENHRY, CDR2 SYGVKD. The CDR3 DNA reads TGTGCCATCAGTGAGCCGTACAAGGAGACCCAGTACTTC. It translates to CAISEPYKETQYF.

The genes are TRBV18 and TRBJ1-2; the D gene is possibly TRBD1 (6 bases). Per germline, CDR1 KGHSH and CDR2 LQKENI. CDR3 length: 14 residues. V lost 3 bases and J lost 8, with 16 bases in between. Written as DNA, the CDR3 is TGTGCCAGCTCACCGATTCCGGGGGCCGGCGGCTACACCTTC. Translated: CASSPIPGAGGYTF.

The chain is built from TRBV6-4 and TRBJ1-1; D possibly corresponds to TRBD1 (6 bases). The CDR3 spans 16 residues. Germline CDR1 MRHNA, CDR2 SNTAGT. V lost 0 bases, J lost 7 bases, and 18 bases lay in between. The CDR3 loop is CASSDSRVDRTVEAFF. The CDR3 DNA is TGTGCCAGCAGTGACTCGAGGGTCGACAGGACAGTTGAAGCTTTCTTT.

The J gene is TRBJ2-7, the V gene TRBV4-1; D tentatively fits TRBD1 or TRBD2 (6 bases each). Trimming took 0 bases from V and 0 from J, leaving 15 bases between them. From germline, CDR1 is MGHRA and CDR2 YSYEKL. The length of the CDR3 is 17 residues. The CDR3 sequence: CASSQDGGPGSSYEQYF. The CDR3 region has the DNA TGCGCCAGCAGCCAAGATGGGGGGCCAGGGAGCTCCTACGAGCAGTACTTC.

The V gene is TRBV4-3, the J gene TRBJ2-1; tentative D call: TRBD2 (6 bases). This CDR3 is 18 amino acids long. Germline values: CDR1 LGHNA, CDR2 YSLEER. V shed 1 base and J shed 2 bases, with 18 bases lying between them. CDR3 loop: CASSQVGGGTKTYNEQFF. In DNA, the CDR3 is TGCGCCAGCAGCCAAGTGGGAGGAGGGACGAAGACCTACAATGAGCAGTTCTTC.

The V call is TRBV29-1, the J call TRBJ1-2; 7 positions match TRBD1. The CDR3 runs 14 residues. Germline V lookup: CDR1 SQVTM, CDR2 ANQGSEA. V lost 8 bases, J lost 5 bases, and 14 bases stayed unmatched. The CDR3 region is CSPRSGQLCYGYTF. The CDR3 bases are TGCAGCCCGCGCTCGGGACAGTTATGTTATGGCTACACCTTC.

The chain combines TRBV7-2 with TRBJ1-1; weak D call: TRBD1 (5 bases). The germline CDR1 and CDR2 sequences are SGHTA and FQGNSA. V lost 5 bases to trimming and J lost 5 bases, with 21 bases between them. CDR3 length equals 16 residues. In DNA, the CDR3 is TGTGCCAGCAGCACCCTGGGGAGTTCCTGGGGGACTGAAGCTTTCTTT. As protein: CASSTLGSSWGTEAFF.

This sequence joins TRBV6-4 and TRBJ2-1; 7 nucleotides line up with TRBD2. The V and J ends lost 2 bases and 5 bases, in that order; junction bases with no gene match: 3. From germline, CDR1 is MRHNA and CDR2 SNTAGT. CDR3 length: 14 amino acids. CDR3 sequence: CASSDTSEHNEQFF. Here the CDR3 DNA reads TGTGCCAGCAGTGACACTAGCGAGCACAATGAGCAGTTCTTC.

The genes are TRBV5-4 and TRBJ2-3; 9 bases match TRBD2. J gave up 4 bases and V 3 bases, and 3 bases lay outside the gene matches. CDR1 SGHNT and CDR2 YYREEE come from the germline V gene (reference sequence). The CDR3 has 14 residues. CDR3 in amino acids: CASSSGGRADTQYF. The CDR3 bases are TGTGCCAGCAGCTCTGGCGGGAGGGCAGATACGCAGTATTTT.

This clone was seen only once. The chain recombines TRBV4-3 with TRBJ1-4; weak D call: TRBD1 (5 bases). Germline values: CDR1 LGHNA, CDR2 YSLEER. There are 22 residues in the CDR3. V gave up 3 bases and J gave up 4 bases, with 33 bases separating them. The CDR3: CASSQTRAGHVAGLGINEKLFF. CDR3 DNA: TGCGCCAGCAGCCAGACGAGGGCCGGACATGTTGCAGGGTTGGGGATTAATGAAAAACTGTTTTTT.

CDR3 sequence (DNA): TGTGCCAGCAGTTACAGGTACGAGCAGTACTTC. As protein: CASSYRYEQYF. J is TRBJ2-7 and V is TRBV6-2 or TRBV6-3; D call uncertain. V lost 2 bases, J lost 4 bases, and 3 bases lay in between. Germline CDR1 is MNHEY and CDR2 is SVGEGT. The CDR3 totals 11 residues.

J is TRBJ2-3 and V is TRBV30; D assignment may be TRBD1 or TRBD2 (5 bases each). The CDR3 extends over 11 amino acids. V gave up 3 bases and J gave up 5 bases, with 6 bases separating them. Germline CDR1 GTSNPN, CDR2 SVGIG (reference sequence). The CDR3 spells CAWRRGDTQYF. In DNA form, the CDR3 reads TGTGCCTGGAGGAGGGGAGATACGCAGTATTTT.

This clone was picked up a small number of times. The rearrangement joins TRBV12-5 to TRBJ1-5; the match to TRBD1 covers 7 bases. The CDR3 has 16 amino acids. V was pared by 3 bases and J by 4 bases, with 9 bases of the junction left unmatched. Per germline, CDR1 LGHNT and CDR2 FRNRAP. CDR3: CASGLASGGSNQPQHF. In nucleotides, the CDR3 is TGTGCTAGTGGTTTAGCTTCAGGGGGTAGTAATCAGCCCCAGCATTTT.

A few counts support this clone. The chain uses TRBV7-9 and TRBJ2-7; no clear D. Germline values: CDR1 SEHNR, CDR2 FQNEAQ (reference sequence). This CDR3 spans 13 amino acids. Trimming removed 1 base at V and 4 bases at J, with 8 bases between. Here the CDR3 DNA reads TGTGCCAGCAGCTTAGAGACGGTTTACGAGCAGTACTTC. Its protein is CASSLETVYEQYF.

The V and J genes are TRBV7-2 and TRBJ1-5, with D possibly TRBD1 on 6 matching bases. The V end was cut by 8 bases, the J end by 0 bases, with 14 bases between. Germline loops: CDR1 SGHTA, CDR2 FQGNSA. The CDR3 is 15 amino acids. The CDR3 DNA follows: TGTGCCAGCGGGGGCGGGGGGGATAGCAATCAGCCCCAGCATTTT. Protein: CASGGGGDSNQPQHF.

This chain uses TRBV5-5 with TRBJ2-2; the D gene is possibly TRBD1 (6 bases). V was pared by 1 base and J by 3 bases, with 13 bases between. The CDR3 is 16 amino acids. Germline loops: CDR1 SGHKS, CDR2 YYEKEE (reference sequence). The CDR3 spells CASSLLATGDTGELFF. In nucleotides, the CDR3 is TGTGCCAGCAGCTTGTTGGCGACAGGAGACACCGGGGAGCTGTTTTTT. Combining the CDR3 with reference TRBV5-5 and TRBJ2-2 gives the whole variable domain DAGVTQSPTHLIKTRGQQVTLRCSPISGHKSVSWYQQVLGQGPQFIFQYYEKEERGRGNFPDRFSARQFPNYSSELNVNALLLGDSALYLCASSLLATGDTGELFFGEGSRLTVL.